The rows below give T cell receptor beta chains drawn from one sample of a study of blood T cell repertoires in COVID-19. Assay used: immunoSEQ multiplex PCR; TCRdb lists only in-frame clones, some missing. Of 75,000 to 90,000 clones in the sample, 90% were seen once. The sequenced material came from peripheral blood. The receptors originated from a man in his late teens or twenties with COVID-19, enrolled during active disease. CDR3s leave out the opening cysteine and the closing phenylalanine or tryptophan. A D gene is named only where the DNA matches it firmly.

d_call	v_call	j_call	cdr3_aa
NA	TRBV11-2	TRBJ2-7	ASSLTRVGEQY
NA	TRBV5-1	TRBJ1-2	ASSLQGNYGYT
TRBD2	TRBV28	TRBJ2-1	ASSTPGLAGGNEQF
TRBD2	TRBV6-6	TRBJ2-1	ASSYFGREGGEQF
NA	TRBV27	TRBJ2-7	ASSFQGPRHSYEQY
TRBD2	TRBV7-8	TRBJ2-1	ASSLRREGRNEQF
NA	TRBV28	TRBJ1-1	ASSLSGDKTEAF
TRBD1	TRBV7-7	TRBJ2-5	ASSRDRNGETQY
NA	TRBV18	TRBJ1-1	ASFGGNTEAF
NA	TRBV27	TRBJ1-6	ASSFGQTYSPLH
NA	TRBV5-4	TRBJ2-7	ASSLGRQARGEQY
TRBD2	TRBV9	TRBJ2-1	ASSGTSENNEQF
NA	TRBV7-9	TRBJ2-3	ASSPWALEADTQY
TRBD1	TRBV9	TRBJ1-1	ASSAGQGTEAF
TRBD2	TRBV3-1/TRBV3-2	TRBJ2-1	ASSHRSGTNEQF
NA	TRBV28	TRBJ2-5	ASSTPQDQETQY
TRBD2	TRBV9	TRBJ2-7	ASSVGAGAGSEQY
TRBD2	TRBV7-9	TRBJ2-2	ASGTSGTGELF
NA	TRBV19	TRBJ1-5	ASTAVEARGPNQPQH
NA	TRBV7-9	TRBJ2-7	ASSSTGPSSYEQY
NA	TRBV7-9	TRBJ2-2	ASSFSAQNTGELF
NA	TRBV3-1/TRBV3-2	TRBJ1-6	ASSQEVAFNSPLH
TRBD1	TRBV19	TRBJ1-5	ASRDRGSNQPQH
NA	TRBV19	TRBJ2-3	ASSAPGRQYTDTQY
NA	TRBV19	TRBJ2-5	ASSRRLGRETQY
NA	TRBV5-1	TRBJ1-1	ASSLEPGRLNTEAF
NA	TRBV7-9	TRBJ2-4	ASSPTTAKKSAKNIQY